This record looks at one T cell receptor beta chain sequence and its context. Its antigen is still unknown. The data were obtained in a study of T-cell reconstitution after alpha-beta-depleted transplantation in children. Whole-study findings and limits: It was surviving recipient T cells and thymic progenitors that gave some patients high TCRbeta diversity at day 60.

Library preparation (for TCRbeta) was performed with unique molecular identifiers. MiXCR, run by TCRdb on the PCR reads, gives a single entry per CDR3 protein. The sample yields about 980,000 distinct CDR3 sequences, less than 30% seen once. Germline-derived CDR1 and CDR2 are SQVTM and ANQGSEA. The V and J ends lost 8 bases and 4 bases respectively, with 20 bases between them. The CDR3 runs 14 residues. This material consisted of PBMCs, mostly from graft donor cells, taken 360 days after TCRalphabeta/CD19-depleted stem cell transplant. The V and J genes are TRBV29-1 and TRBJ2-5; D is perhaps TRBD2 (7 bases). This receptor was taken from a boy under three years old who had a stem cell transplant for SCID, so the T cells may come from the graft donor. CDR3 sequence reads: CSSAVGGARETQYF. The CDR3 nucleotides are TGCAGCTCAGCGGTAGGGGGGGCCAGAGAGACCCAGTACTTC.